Below, 6 T cell receptor beta chains from the same sample are listed, as sequenced in a study of Tregs in tolerant kidney transplant recipients. Clones were sequenced by immunoSEQ multiplex PCR, and TCRdb holds only the in-frame ones, with some missing. The sample contains about 110,000 clones, 90% of which appear only once. Material: CD4+ T cells from blood, obtained before the transplant. These receptors came from a human donor who received a combined kidney and bone marrow transplant.

V usage is TRBV7-8 and J usage is TRBJ2-7; a weak D match, TRBD2 (7 bases). The length of the CDR3 is 15 residues. Deletions cut 1 base from V and 2 bases from J, with 12 bases between. Germline-derived CDR1 and CDR2 are SGHVS and FQNEAQ. The CDR3 DNA follows: TGTGCCAGCAGCTTAGAGGGCGGGGGCCCCTACGAGCAGTACTTC. Translation: CASSLEGGGPYEQYF. Filled out from reference TRBV7-8 and TRBJ2-7, the complete variable domain reads GAGVSQSPRYKVAKRGQDVALRCDPISGHVSLFWYQQALGQGPEFLTYFQNEAQLDKSGLPSDRFFAERPEGSVSTLKIQRTQQEDSAVYLCASSLEGGGPYEQYFGPGTRLTVT.

This rearrangement joins TRBV11-2 to TRBJ2-1, with 9 positions matching TRBD2. The CDR3 covers 17 residues. J was trimmed by 2 bases and V by 9 bases; bases with no gene match: 14. Looked up from germline, CDR1 is SGHAT and CDR2 is FQNNGV. CDR3 sequence reads: CASKREATVIPYNEQFF. Here the CDR3 DNA reads TGTGCCAGTAAGCGGGAGGCCACGGTTATCCCCTACAATGAGCAGTTCTTC.

In the case of this clone: The junction does not match germline at one end; this may be a read error. The chain recombines TRBV28 with TRBJ1-1, with D possibly TRBD1 on 6 matching bases. Germline CDR1 is MDHEN and CDR2 is SYDVKM. CDR3 length: 11 residues. In nucleotides, the CDR3 is TGCGGAGCCGCCAGGGGCATCGGGGCTTTCTTT. It codes for CGAARGIGAFF.

The chain combines TRBV5-1 with TRBJ2-2; D is perhaps TRBD2 (5 bases). Germline CDR1 reads SGHRS; CDR2 reads YFSETQ. The CDR3 contains 16 residues. Trimming removed 4 bases from V and 4 bases from J, with 17 bases in between. CDR3 DNA: TGCGCCAGCAGCGCCGGACTCCGACGGGGCACCGGGGAGCTGTTTTTT. Protein sequence: CASSAGLRRGTGELFF.

The rearrangement uses TRBV6-6 and TRBJ1-6; 8 bases fit TRBD1. V lost 5 bases, J lost 7 bases, and 7 bases stayed unmatched. Germline lookup yields CDR1 MNHNY and CDR2 SVGAGI (reference sequence). This CDR3 region has 15 residues. CDR3: CASSTLDRVNSPLHF. CDR3 DNA sequence: TGTGCCAGCAGTACTCTGGACAGGGTCAATTCACCCCTCCACTTT.

V is TRBV2 and J is TRBJ2-5, with no clear D. Trimming removed 8 bases at V and 5 bases at J, with 18 bases between. CDR1 and CDR2 from the germline V gene are SNHLY and FYNNEI. The CDR3 has 14 amino acids. This CDR3 is CASGLALVRETQYF. The CDR3 nucleotides read TGTGCCAGCGGATTAGCCCTCGTGAGGGAGACCCAGTACTTC.